These 26 T cell receptor beta chains were sequenced from one sample in a study of T cell responses to AZD1222 COVID-19 vaccine. Libraries were prepared by immunoSEQ multiplex PCR; TCRdb keeps only in-frame clonotypes and omits some of them. The table has 150,000 to 200,000 clones, 88% seen once. The sample consisted of peripheral blood, taken 28 days after the second AZD1222 dose. The receptors stem from an adult who received the AZD1222 COVID-19 vaccine.

The genes are TRBV6-5 and TRBJ1-5; 7 bases fit TRBD1. V shed 5 bases and J 4 bases; nucleotides not matched to a gene: 5. The CDR3 consists of 14 residues. CDR1 and CDR2 (germline): MNHEY, SVGAGI. DNA of the CDR3: TGTGCCAGCAGTACCGGGACAGAGAATCAGCCCCAGCATTTT. Protein product: CASSTGTENQPQHF.

This rearrangement joins TRBV2 to TRBJ1-1; no firm D call. This CDR3 is 13 amino acids long. Trimming removed 6 bases from V and 5 bases from J, with 13 bases in between. Germline V lookup: CDR1 SNHLY, CDR2 FYNNEI. The CDR3 loop reads CASRDYSRTEAFF. The CDR3, as DNA: TGTGCCAGCAGGGATTACTCGAGGACTGAAGCTTTCTTT.

The chain has TRBV14 and TRBJ1-2; D is unclear. This CDR3 contains 15 residues. CDR1 and CDR2 (germline): SGHDN, FVKESK. V was pared by 1 base and J by 3 bases, with 12 bases between. CDR3 coding DNA: TGTGCCAGCAGCCAAGGCCGGGCCACTCACTATGGCTACACCTTC. Residues: CASSQGRATHYGYTF.

The chain is built from TRBV6-4 and TRBJ1-5; a possible D gene is TRBD1 (6 bases). Trimming removed 0 bases at V and 0 bases at J, with 12 bases between. The V gene's germline CDR1 is MRHNA and CDR2 SNTAGT. CDR3 length: 17 amino acids. The DNA of the CDR3 is TGTGCCAGCAGTGACTCGTGTCAGGGGTATAGCAATCAGCCCCAGCATTTT. It yields the protein CASSDSCQGYSNQPQHF.

The chain is built from TRBV28 and TRBJ1-6; D gene uncertain. Germline V CDR1 and CDR2: MDHEN, SYDVKM. This CDR3 comprises 14 residues. Trimming shortened V by 3 bases and J by 3 bases, and 6 bases separated the two germline ends. The CDR3 loop is CASSFPGYNSPLHF. The CDR3 DNA sequence: TGTGCCAGCAGTTTCCCGGGCTATAATTCACCCCTCCACTTT.

The rearrangement joins TRBV5-6 to TRBJ1-2; D is perhaps TRBD1 (5 bases). CDR3 length equals 16 residues. V lost 6 bases to trimming and J lost 8 bases, with 26 bases between them. From germline, CDR1 is SGHDT and CDR2 YYEEEE. The CDR3 region has the DNA TGTGCCAGCACCCCGAATGGGGTCCGGGGCGGCTGGGGCTACACCTTC. This encodes CASTPNGVRGGWGYTF.

V and J are TRBV4-1 and TRBJ2-1; D tentatively reads TRBD1 or TRBD2 (5 bases each). V was shortened by 1 base and J by 4 bases, with 17 bases between the two germline ends. Per germline, CDR1 MGHRA and CDR2 YSYEKL. The CDR3 runs to 17 residues. CDR3 region: CASSQVPGTGQYNEQFF. The CDR3 DNA is TGCGCCAGCAGCCAAGTTCCGGGGACGGGGCAATACAATGAGCAGTTCTTC.

This chain links TRBV28 with TRBJ1-5; no clear D gene. The ends were cut back, 2 bases at V and 0 bases at J, with 11 bases in the middle. The CDR3 sequence is 16 residues long. CDR1 is MDHEN, CDR2 SYDVKM, per germline. The CDR3 region has the DNA TGTGCCAGCAGTTTAGGAGGGTTATATAGCAATCAGCCCCAGCATTTT. Its protein is CASSLGGLYSNQPQHF.

The chain has TRBV6-1 and TRBJ1-5, with TRBD1 identical over 7 bases. In germline, CDR1 is MNHNS, CDR2 SASEGT. The CDR3 runs 13 residues. V lost 3 bases to trimming and J lost 7 bases; unmatched junction nucleotides: 3. CDR3 in amino acids: CASSEGQRQPQHF. CDR3 DNA sequence: TGTGCCAGCAGTGAGGGACAGCGGCAGCCCCAGCATTTT.

The chain couples TRBV6-5 to TRBJ1-1; D not resolved. V was pared by 6 bases and J by 10 bases, with 21 bases between. Germline V CDR1 and CDR2: MNHEY, SVGAGI. The CDR3 runs 14 residues. The CDR3 nucleotides are TGTGCCAGCAGAGATACATCACGCGGCCCTGGAGCTTTCTTT. This gives the protein CASRDTSRGPGAFF.

This clone was counted between two and nine times. This chain connects TRBV28 to TRBJ1-4; D not resolved. V was pared by 2 bases and J by 11 bases, with 6 bases between. CDR3 length equals 11 residues. Germline V lookup: CDR1 MDHEN, CDR2 SYDVKM. CDR3 in DNA: TGTGCCAGCAGTTTACCGGGGAAACTGTTTTTT. This codes for CASSLPGKLFF.

The chain has TRBV7-8 and TRBJ2-7; D is ambiguous. The CDR3 covers 11 residues. Germline CDR1 and CDR2: SGHVS and FQNEAQ. V lost 1 base and J 5 bases, leaving 3 bases between the germline ends. The DNA for the CDR3 is TGTGCCAGCAGCTTAGTAAACGAGCAGTACTTC. Translation gives CASSLVNEQYF.

The chain links TRBV5-1 to TRBJ2-1; TRBD2 matches at 9 bases. Germline CDR1 is SGHRS and CDR2 is YFSETQ. V lost 4 bases and J lost 0; bases outside the gene matches: 8. The CDR3 runs to 17 residues. CDR3 amino acids: CASSGRASGDSYNEQFF. CDR3 DNA: TGCGCCAGCAGCGGGAGGGCTAGCGGGGACTCCTACAATGAGCAGTTCTTC.

The rearrangement links TRBV3-1 (or the pseudogene TRBV3-2) to TRBJ2-5; no clear D. CDR1 and CDR2 from the germline V gene are LGHDT and YNNKEL (reference sequence). V was pared by 6 bases and J by 5 bases, with 10 bases between. This CDR3 contains 12 residues. The CDR3 loop is CASRVGGETQYF. DNA of the CDR3: TGTGCCAGCAGGGTGGGTGGGGAGACCCAGTACTTC.

The CDR3 bases are TGTGCCAGCAGTGAAGTGAGTCTAGGGGGGCGTGGGCAGTTCTTC. Translation gives CASSEVSLGGRGQFF. The chain carries TRBV6-1 and TRBJ2-1; D may be TRBD1 or TRBD2 (6 bases each). Trimming removed 1 base at V and 12 bases at J, with 19 bases between. The CDR3 runs 15 residues. In germline, CDR1 is MNHNS, CDR2 SASEGT.

This rearrangement joins TRBV7-9 to TRBJ2-2; 9 positions agree with TRBD1. The CDR3 is made up of 16 amino acids. V lost 6 bases, J lost 4 bases, and 9 bases stayed unmatched. The germline CDR1 and CDR2 sequences are SEHNR and FQNEAQ (reference sequence). The DNA for the CDR3 is TGTGCCAGCAGTAACCGGGACAGGGACAGCACCGGGGAGCTGTTTTTT. Protein: CASSNRDRDSTGELFF. Full variable domain (outside the CDR3, taken from reference TRBV7-9 and TRBJ2-2): DTGVSQNPRHKITKRGQNVTFRCDPISEHNRLYWYRQTLGQGPEFLTYFQNEAQLEKSRLLSDRFSAERPKGSFSTLEIQRTEQGDSAMYLCASSNRDRDSTGELFFGEGSRLTVL.

The rearrangement links TRBV5-1 to TRBJ2-2; TRBD2 is a possible D gene (5 bases). Per the germline V gene, CDR1 is SGHRS and CDR2 is YFSETQ. The CDR3 is 13 residues long. The V gene lost 6 bases and the J gene lost 3 bases, with 9 bases spanning the gap. CDR3 DNA: TGCGCCAGCAAGTCCGGGGACACCGGGGAGCTGTTTTTT. Amino acid sequence: CASKSGDTGELFF.

The count of this clone is one. This chain links TRBV30 with TRBJ1-4; a weak D match, TRBD1 (6 bases). CDR1 is GTSNPN and CDR2 is SVGIG in the germline V gene (reference sequence). The germline V and J ends were trimmed by 5 bases and 6 bases, with 25 bases remaining between them. The CDR3 has 17 residues. For the CDR3, the DNA is TGTGCCTGGGGAGGCCCTAAAACAGGGCCGGGGGATGAAAAACTGTTTTTT. This codes for CAWGGPKTGPGDEKLFF. Together with reference TRBV30 and TRBJ1-4, the CDR3 gives the full variable domain: SQTIHQWPATLVQPVGSPLSLECTVEGTSNPNLYWYRQAAGRGLQLLFYSVGIGQISSEVPQNLSASRPQDRQFILSSKKLLLSDSGFYLCAWGGPKTGPGDEKLFFGSGTQLSVL.

This chain uses TRBV24-1 with TRBJ2-5; unclear D gene. This CDR3 spans 11 amino acids. V lost 5 bases to trimming and J lost 8 bases, with 8 bases between them. Germline CDR1 reads KGHDR; CDR2 reads SFDVKD. The CDR3 DNA follows: TGTGCCACCAGTGTCTCGGGCACCCAGTACTTC. It translates to CATSVSGTQYF.

This chain connects TRBV9 to TRBJ2-2; a weak D match, TRBD1 (5 bases). The V gene's germline CDR1 is SGDLS and CDR2 YYNGEE. The length of the CDR3 is 15 residues. The V end was cut by 0 bases, the J end by 5 bases, with 11 bases between. The CDR3 sequence: CASSVVQGWTGELFF. The CDR3 nucleotides read TGTGCCAGCAGCGTAGTCCAGGGATGGACCGGGGAGCTGTTTTTT.

The chain links TRBV4-1 to TRBJ2-7; TRBD2 matches at 7 bases. The length of the CDR3 is 15 residues. Germline-derived CDR1 and CDR2 are MGHRA and YSYEKL. V lost 0 bases to trimming and J lost 2 bases; unmatched junction nucleotides: 4. CDR3 protein: CASSQDPGGTYEQYF. CDR3 nucleotides: TGCGCCAGCAGCCAAGATCCCGGGGGGACCTACGAGCAGTACTTC.

V and J are TRBV3-1 (or the pseudogene TRBV3-2) and TRBJ1-1; D is ambiguous. Germline CDR1 and CDR2: LGHDT and YNNKEL (reference sequence). Between the trimmed V and J ends, which lost 4 bases and 2 bases, there was a span of 11 bases. This CDR3 has 14 amino acids. CDR3 DNA sequence: TGTGCCAGCAGCCCCCCCAACAGTAACACTGAAGCTTTCTTT. Protein sequence: CASSPPNSNTEAFF.

The genes are TRBV5-4 and TRBJ1-2, with D unclear. CDR3 length: 14 amino acids. Germline-derived CDR1 and CDR2 are SGHNT and YYREEE (reference sequence). V was trimmed by 3 bases and J by 4 bases, leaving 13 bases between them. CDR3 sequence reads: CASSYPDISYGYTF. The CDR3 DNA reads as TGTGCCAGCAGCTACCCAGATATAAGCTATGGCTACACCTTC.

The chain recombines TRBV3-1 (or the pseudogene TRBV3-2) with TRBJ1-1, with a tentative D call TRBD1 (5 bases). CDR1 and CDR2 (germline): LGHDT, YNNKEL (reference sequence). The CDR3 spans 16 residues. Between the trimmed V and J ends, which lost 1 base and 5 bases, there was a span of 17 bases. CDR3: CASSQGDLRAGTEAFF. The CDR3 DNA sequence: TGTGCCAGCAGCCAAGGGGACCTTAGGGCGGGGACTGAAGCTTTCTTT.

This chain joins TRBV7-2 and TRBJ2-5; D might be TRBD1 or TRBD2, each matching 5 bases. V was cut by 5 bases and J by 1 base, with 14 bases left in between. In germline, CDR1 is SGHTA, CDR2 FQGNSA. CDR3 length: 15 amino acids. The CDR3, as DNA: TGTGCCAGCAGCACCCGTACCGGGGCCCAAGAGACCCAGTACTTC. The encoded protein is CASSTRTGAQETQYF. The full variable domain, rest sourced from reference TRBV7-2 and TRBJ2-5, is GAGVSQSPSNKVTEKGKDVELRCDPISGHTALYWYRQSLGQGLEFLIYFQGNSAPDKSGLPSDRFSAERTGGSVSTLTIQRTQQEDSAVYLCASSTRTGAQETQYFGPGTRLLVL.

This clone was seen only a few times. The chain joins TRBV9 to TRBJ1-4; D remains ambiguous. The CDR3 runs to 14 residues. Germline CDR1 and CDR2: SGDLS and YYNGEE. The germline V and J ends were trimmed by 3 bases and 8 bases, with 14 bases remaining between them. The CDR3 DNA follows: TGTGCCAGCAGCGGACCAAGAGGCGGGGAAAAACTGTTTTTT. This translates into CASSGPRGGEKLFF.